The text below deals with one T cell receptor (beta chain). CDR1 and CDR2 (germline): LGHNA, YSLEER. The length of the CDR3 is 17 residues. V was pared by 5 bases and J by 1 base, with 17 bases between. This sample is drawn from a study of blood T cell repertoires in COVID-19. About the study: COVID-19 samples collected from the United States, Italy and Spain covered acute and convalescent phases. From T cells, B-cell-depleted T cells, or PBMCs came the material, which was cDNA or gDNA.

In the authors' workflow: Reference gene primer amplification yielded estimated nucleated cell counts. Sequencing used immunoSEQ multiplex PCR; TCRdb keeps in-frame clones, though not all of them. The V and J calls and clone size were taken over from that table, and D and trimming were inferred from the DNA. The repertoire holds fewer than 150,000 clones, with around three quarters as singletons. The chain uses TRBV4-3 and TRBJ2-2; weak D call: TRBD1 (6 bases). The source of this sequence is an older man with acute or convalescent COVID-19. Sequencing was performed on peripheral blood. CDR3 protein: CASSLSWPTGNTGELFF. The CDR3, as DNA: TGCGCCAGCAGCTTGAGTTGGCCGACAGGGAACACCGGGGAGCTGTTTTTT.